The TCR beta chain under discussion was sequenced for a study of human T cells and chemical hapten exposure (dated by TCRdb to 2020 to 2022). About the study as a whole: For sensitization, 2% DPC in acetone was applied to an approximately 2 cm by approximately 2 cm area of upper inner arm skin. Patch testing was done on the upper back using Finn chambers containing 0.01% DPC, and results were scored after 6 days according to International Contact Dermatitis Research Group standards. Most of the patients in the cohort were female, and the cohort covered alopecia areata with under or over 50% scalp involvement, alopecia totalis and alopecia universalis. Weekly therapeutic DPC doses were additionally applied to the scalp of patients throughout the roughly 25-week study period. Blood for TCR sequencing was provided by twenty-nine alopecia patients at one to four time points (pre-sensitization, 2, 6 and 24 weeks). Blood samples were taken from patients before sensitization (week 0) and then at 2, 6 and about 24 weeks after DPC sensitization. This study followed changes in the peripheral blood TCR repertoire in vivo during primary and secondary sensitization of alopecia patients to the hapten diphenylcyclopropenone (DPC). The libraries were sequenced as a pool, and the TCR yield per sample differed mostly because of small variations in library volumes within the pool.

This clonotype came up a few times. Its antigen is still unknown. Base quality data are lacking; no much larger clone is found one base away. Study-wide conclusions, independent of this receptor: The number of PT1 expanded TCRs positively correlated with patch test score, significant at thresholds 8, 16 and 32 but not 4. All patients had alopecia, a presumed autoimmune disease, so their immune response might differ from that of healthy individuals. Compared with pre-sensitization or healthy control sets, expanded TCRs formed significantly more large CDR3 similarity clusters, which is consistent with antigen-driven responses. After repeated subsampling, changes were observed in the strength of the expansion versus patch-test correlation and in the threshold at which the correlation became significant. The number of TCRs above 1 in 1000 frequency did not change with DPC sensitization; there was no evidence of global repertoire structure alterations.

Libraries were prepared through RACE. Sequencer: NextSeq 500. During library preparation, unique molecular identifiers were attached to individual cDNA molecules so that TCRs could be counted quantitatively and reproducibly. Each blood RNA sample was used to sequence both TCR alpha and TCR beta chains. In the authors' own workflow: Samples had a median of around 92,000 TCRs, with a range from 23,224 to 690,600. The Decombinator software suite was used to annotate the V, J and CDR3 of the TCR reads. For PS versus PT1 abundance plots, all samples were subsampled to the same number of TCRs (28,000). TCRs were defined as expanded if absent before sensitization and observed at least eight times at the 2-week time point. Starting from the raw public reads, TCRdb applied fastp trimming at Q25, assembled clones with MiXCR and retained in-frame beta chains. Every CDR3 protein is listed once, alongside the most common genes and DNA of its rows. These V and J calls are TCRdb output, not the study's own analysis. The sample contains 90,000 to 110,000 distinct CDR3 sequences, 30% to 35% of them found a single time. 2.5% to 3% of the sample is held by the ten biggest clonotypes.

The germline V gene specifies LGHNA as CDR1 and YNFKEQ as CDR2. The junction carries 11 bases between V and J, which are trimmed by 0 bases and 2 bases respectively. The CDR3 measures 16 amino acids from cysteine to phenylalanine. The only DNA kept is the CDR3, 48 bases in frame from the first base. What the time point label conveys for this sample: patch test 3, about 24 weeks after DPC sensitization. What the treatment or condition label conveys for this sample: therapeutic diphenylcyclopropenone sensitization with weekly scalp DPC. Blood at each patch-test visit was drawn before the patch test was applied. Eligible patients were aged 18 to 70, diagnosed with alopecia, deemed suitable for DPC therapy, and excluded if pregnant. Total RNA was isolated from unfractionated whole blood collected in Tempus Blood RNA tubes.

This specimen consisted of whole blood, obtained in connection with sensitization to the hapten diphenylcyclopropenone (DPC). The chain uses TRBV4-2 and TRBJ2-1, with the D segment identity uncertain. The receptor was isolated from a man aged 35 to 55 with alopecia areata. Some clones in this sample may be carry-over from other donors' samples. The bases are TGTGCCAGCAGCCAAGATGGTTGGCTGACCTACAATGAGCAGTTCTTC. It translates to CASSQDGWLTYNEQFF.